This T cell receptor beta chain appears in the sequencing data of a study of molecular identifiers for immune sequencing clone quantification. Germline V CDR1 and CDR2: MNHNS, SASEGT. This CDR3 comprises 14 residues. V dropped 1 base and J dropped 9 bases, with 13 bases sitting between them. One entry per CDR3 protein results from TCRdb running MiXCR on the PCR reads. The sample contains over 300,000 distinct CDR3 sequences, roughly 24% of which appear only once. The receptor's source is a human donor in good health. Some libraries in this study had Jurkat cell RNA spiked in. V usage is TRBV6-1 and J usage is TRBJ2-1; tentatively, D is TRBD1 (5 bases). The sequenced sample was naive CD8+ T cells from blood, with Jurkat cell RNA spiked in. Specified subset: FACS-sorted CD8+CD4-CCR7+CD45RA+ naive T cells. The CDR3: CASSEEIVGPEQFF. For the CDR3, the DNA is TGTGCCAGCAGTGAAGAAATTGTGGGGCCTGAGCAGTTCTTC.